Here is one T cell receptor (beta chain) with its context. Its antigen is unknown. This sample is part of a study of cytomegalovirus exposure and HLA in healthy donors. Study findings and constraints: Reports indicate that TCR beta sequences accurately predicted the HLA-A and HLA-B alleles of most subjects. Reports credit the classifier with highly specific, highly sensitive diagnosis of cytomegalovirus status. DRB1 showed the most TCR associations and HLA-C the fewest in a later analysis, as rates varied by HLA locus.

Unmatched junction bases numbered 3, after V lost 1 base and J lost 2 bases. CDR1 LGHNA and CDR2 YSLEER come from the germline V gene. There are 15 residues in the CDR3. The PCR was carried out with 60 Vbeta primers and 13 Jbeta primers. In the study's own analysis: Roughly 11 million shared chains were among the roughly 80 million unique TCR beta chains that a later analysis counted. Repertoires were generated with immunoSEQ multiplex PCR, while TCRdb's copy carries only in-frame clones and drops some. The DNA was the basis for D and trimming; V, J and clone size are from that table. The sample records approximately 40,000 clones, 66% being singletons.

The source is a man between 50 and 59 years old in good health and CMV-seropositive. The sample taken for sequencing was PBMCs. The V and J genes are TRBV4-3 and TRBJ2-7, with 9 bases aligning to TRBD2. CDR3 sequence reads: CASSQVVAGAYEQYF. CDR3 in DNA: TGCGCCAGCAGCCAAGTGGTAGCGGGGGCCTACGAGCAGTACTTC.